This TCR beta chain stems from a study of regulatory T cells in long-lasting Graves disease. The germline V gene encodes CDR1 DFQATT and CDR2 SNEGSKA (reference sequence). The CDR3 is 15 amino acids. Between the trimmed V and J ends, which lost 1 base and 2 bases, there was a span of 14 bases. Time point here: newly diagnosed GD, antithyroid drugs for less than 3 months. Following extraction of RNA from PBMCs, that RNA was used to make the TCR library. The source of the patients was an endocrinology department in Xi'an, China. Building the TCR beta libraries relied on iRepertoire HTBI primers, and CDR3 regions underwent Arm-PCR. TCRdb called the multiplex PCR reads again in MiXCR, with one record for every CDR3 protein. The data contain 350,000 to 450,000 distinct CDR3 sequences, 12% of them singletons. The same data also contributed to another study, on T cells in Graves' hyperthyroidism and ophthalmopathy. In that study: Hyperthyroidism, newly diagnosed and lasting under 2 months, affected patients aged 18 to 65. First-round RT-PCR of the TCR CDR3 relied on the HTBI primer set.

The TCR originated in a woman aged 18-29 years with Graves disease. Source: peripheral blood mononuclear cells (PBMCs), taken at new diagnosis, from a patient treated with antithyroid drugs. This chain uses TRBV20-1 with TRBJ2-5; D is unclear. In nucleotides, the CDR3 is TGCAGTGCTAGAGGTGGAGTGATGGAACAAGAGACCCAGTACTTC. Encoded protein: CSARGGVMEQETQYF.